The 11 T cell receptor beta chains below come from one sample, sequenced in a study of control samples from healthy donors and cancer patients. The repertoire was sequenced with immunoSEQ multiplex PCR; TCRdb's copy has only in-frame clones and lacks some. The table shows 80,000 or so clones, with over 80% occurring only once. Source material: blood. The receptor set was obtained from a woman aged 60-75 years in good health.

The chain links TRBV12-2 to TRBJ1-2. TRBV12-2 is given as a pseudogene. CDR3 size: 15 residues. The CDR3 nucleotides read TGTGCAAGTCGCCCCGTTCTTGATATAAACTATGGCTACACCTTC. Translation: CASRPVLDINYGYTF.

V gene TRBV5-1 combines with J gene TRBJ1-2; no clear D gene. This CDR3 contains 14 residues. In germline, CDR1 is SGHRS, CDR2 YFSETQ. Deletions cut 4 bases from V and 5 bases from J, with 15 bases between. Here the CDR3 DNA reads TGCGCCAGCAGCCCACTACAAGAGTTGTATGGCTACACCTTC. It codes for CASSPLQELYGYTF.

The chain has TRBV28 and TRBJ2-5; D not resolved. V was pared by 3 bases and J by 5 bases, with 13 bases between. The CDR3 has 14 residues. Germline V gene lookup returns CDR1 MDHEN and CDR2 SYDVKM. CDR3 sequence reads: CASSFPTGPETQYF. The CDR3 DNA is TGTGCCAGCAGTTTCCCCACCGGTCCGGAGACCCAGTACTTC.

The table lists this clone with a count of one. The genes are TRBV29-1 and TRBJ2-7, with 11 bases identical to TRBD2. V gave up 7 bases and J gave up 0 bases; unmatched junction bases: 5. Germline CDR1 SQVTM, CDR2 ANQGSEA. The CDR3 is 14 amino acids. The CDR3 spells CSDVLAGVSYEQYF. The CDR3 nucleotides read TGCAGCGACGTACTAGCGGGAGTCTCCTACGAGCAGTACTTC.

The rearrangement joins TRBV7-3 to TRBJ2-7; unclear D gene. Trimming pared 5 bases from V and 4 bases from J, leaving 9 bases between. In germline, CDR1 is SGHTA, CDR2 FQGTGA. This CDR3 is built from 12 residues. CDR3 bases: TGTGCCAGCAGCCCCAACGGGTACGAGCAGTACTTC. Translated, it gives CASSPNGYEQYF.

The J gene is TRBJ2-3, the V gene TRBV6-5, with D perhaps TRBD2 (7 bases). CDR3 length: 14 residues. The V end was cut by 7 bases, the J end by 5 bases, with 16 bases between. Germline-derived CDR1 and CDR2 are MNHEY and SVGAGI. The CDR3 protein is CASTLGGAGDTQYF. CDR3 DNA sequence: TGTGCCAGCACATTGGGGGGGGCCGGAGATACGCAGTATTTT.

The CDR3 DNA reads TGTGCCACCAAAGGGCAGGGCACTGAAGCTTTCTTT. Protein: CATKGQGTEAFF. V and J are TRBV24-1 and TRBJ1-1, with D possibly TRBD1 on 5 matching bases. The length of the CDR3 is 12 residues. Trimming took 8 bases from V and 4 from J, leaving 10 bases between them. Germline lookup yields CDR1 KGHDR and CDR2 SFDVKD.

The chain employs TRBV7-9 and TRBJ2-3; weak D call: TRBD2 (5 bases). The CDR3 extends over 15 amino acids. Germline V gene lookup returns CDR1 SEHNR and CDR2 FQNEAQ (reference sequence). Trimming took 5 bases from V and 3 from J, leaving 15 bases between them. The DNA of the CDR3 is TGTGCCAGCAGCCGCGGGCTAGGAGGTACAGATACGCAGTATTTT. Protein: CASSRGLGGTDTQYF.

This sequence joins TRBV5-1 and TRBJ1-1; TRBD1 might be the D (5 bases). CDR1 and CDR2 from the germline V gene are SGHRS and YFSETQ. The CDR3 contains 12 residues. Trimming stripped 2 bases from V and 8 bases from J, with 10 bases between. The CDR3 coding sequence is TGCGCCAGCAGCTTCACGGGGCTGGAAGCTTTCTTT. Encoded protein: CASSFTGLEAFF.

The DNA of the CDR3 is TGTGCCAGCAGTGAAGGAAGTGTTAGGGGTGAAAAACTGTTTTTT. Its protein product is CASSEGSVRGEKLFF. The J gene is TRBJ1-4, the V gene TRBV2, with TRBD1 as a possible D gene (5 bases). V lost 1 base to trimming and J lost 7 bases, with 13 bases between them. There are 15 residues in the CDR3. The germline V gene encodes CDR1 SNHLY and CDR2 FYNNEI.

The V call is TRBV28, the J call TRBJ1-2; no definite D call. Germline CDR1 and CDR2: MDHEN and SYDVKM. Trimming left V 4 bases short and J 7 bases short, with 13 bases between. The CDR3 totals 13 residues. The CDR3 DNA reads TGTGCCAGCAGTTCCCCGACGTTGGTTGGCTACACCTTC. It codes for CASSSPTLVGYTF.